Each of the 25 T cell receptor beta chains below was sequenced from the same sample in a study of T cells expressing NK-cell markers. TCRdb reprocessed the 5' RACE reads and stores each CDR3 protein as one record, lacking DNA. In total, the table holds under 200,000 distinct CDR3 sequences. Sequencing was performed on blood T cells: a sorted CD56 or NKG2C T cell subset, CD4+ or CD8+ T cells, or bulk PBMC T cells (not recorded which). The receptor set was obtained from a woman aged 18-70 years in good health.

The rearrangement joins TRBV20-1 to TRBJ1-5; TCRdb's D gene call, TRBD1, goes unchecked for lack of DNA. The CDR3 spans 16 residues. The germline V gene has CDR1 DFQATT and CDR2 SNEGSKA (reference sequence). This CDR3 reads CSVPMNPTGGNQPQHF.

The chain combines TRBV15 with TRBJ2-5; TCRdb's D call, TRBD1, is unchecked because there is no DNA. The CDR3 consists of 14 residues. Germline V gene data show CDR1 as LNHNV and CDR2 as YYDKDF (reference sequence). The CDR3 here is CATSRPGTEETQYF.

This chain uses TRBV5-1 with TRBJ2-1; TCRdb's assignment of TRBD2 cannot be checked, as there is no DNA. CDR3 length: 16 residues. Germline lookup yields CDR1 SGHRS and CDR2 YFSETQ. The CDR3 sequence: CASSPSGRADYNEQFF. Variable domain in full (rest from reference TRBV5-1 and TRBJ2-1): KAGVTQTPRYLIKTRGQQVTLSCSPISGHRSVSWYQQTPGQGLQFLFEYFSETQRNKGNFPGRFSGRQFSNSRSEMNVSTLELGDSALYLCASSPSGRADYNEQFFGPGTRLTVL.

CDR3 loop: CASSPYRAASYKETQYF. This sequence joins TRBV7-9 and TRBJ2-5; TCRdb's D gene call, TRBD1, goes unchecked for lack of DNA. CDR1 and CDR2 (germline): SEHNR, FQNEAQ (reference sequence). The CDR3 is 17 amino acids.

The chain carries TRBV27 and TRBJ2-3; absent DNA, TCRdb's TRBD1 call cannot be checked. The germline V gene encodes CDR1 MNHEY and CDR2 SMNVEV (reference sequence). CDR3 length: 16 residues. The CDR3 here is CASLHLGAGAGDTQYF.

The V and J genes are TRBV5-1 and TRBJ2-4; lacking DNA, the TRBD2 call made by TCRdb goes unchecked. Germline lookup yields CDR1 SGHRS and CDR2 YFSETQ. CDR3 size: 13 residues. CDR3 in amino acids: CASSLELVNIQYF.

V usage is TRBV9 and J usage is TRBJ2-2; TCRdb's D gene call, TRBD1, goes unchecked for lack of DNA. Germline CDR1 reads SGDLS; CDR2 reads YYNGEE. The CDR3 is 16 residues long. The chain's CDR3 is CASSGQGSVGTGELFF.

The chain carries TRBV5-1 and TRBJ1-6; TCRdb indicates TRBD1, and absent DNA this call remains unverified. Per the germline V gene, CDR1 is SGHRS and CDR2 is YFSETQ. The CDR3 totals 16 residues. This CDR3 is CASSSGTVHGNSPLHF.

By frequency, this clonotype is medium-sized. This chain links TRBV12-3 or TRBV12-4 with TRBJ2-3; the TRBD2 assignment by TCRdb is unverifiable without DNA. The CDR3 runs 16 residues. CDR3 amino acids: CASSPRGLAGTDTQYF.

CDR3 region: CASSRGLAGSTDTQYF. V gene TRBV7-3 combines with J gene TRBJ2-3; the D call of TRBD2 rests on TCRdb alone, since no DNA is present to check it. The germline V gene encodes CDR1 SGHTA and CDR2 FQGTGA. CDR3 length equals 16 residues.

This chain uses TRBV12-3 or TRBV12-4 with TRBJ2-5; the D call from TCRdb, TRBD1, cannot be confirmed without DNA. The CDR3 is 16 amino acids. The CDR3 here is CASSSSTGREKETQYF.

The chain carries TRBV4-2 and TRBJ2-5; TCRdb's D call, TRBD1, is unchecked because there is no DNA. The CDR3 contains 16 residues. Germline CDR1 reads LGHNA; CDR2 reads YNFKEQ. The CDR3: CASSQEGGGPPGTQYF.

The chain links TRBV28 to TRBJ2-1; checking the TCRdb D call of TRBD2 is not possible without DNA. The germline gives CDR1 MDHEN, CDR2 SYDVKM. The CDR3 covers 13 residues. This chain's CDR3 is CASSRGTTNEQFF.

The rearrangement uses TRBV2 and TRBJ2-7; TCRdb outputs TRBD1, but without DNA this stays unchecked. The CDR3 runs to 14 residues. Germline V gene lookup returns CDR1 SNHLY and CDR2 FYNNEI. CDR3 loop: CASSDETGGSEQYF.

The genes are TRBV5-1 and TRBJ1-5. From germline, CDR1 is SGHRS and CDR2 YFSETQ. The CDR3 spans 22 residues. The CDR3 loop reads CASSLGGHDGKPANYSNQPQHF.

The chain couples TRBV7-2 to TRBJ2-6. Per germline, CDR1 SGHTA and CDR2 FQGNSA. The CDR3 sequence is 17 residues long. The CDR3 loop reads CASSVGPRDSGANVLTF.

J is TRBJ1-2 and V is TRBV7-3. Germline assignment: CDR1 SGHTA and CDR2 FQGTGA. There are 13 residues in the CDR3. CDR3: CASSLNSHYGYTF.

The rearrangement links TRBV3-1 to TRBJ2-1; TCRdb selects TRBD2, and the lack of DNA leaves this call unchecked. CDR1 and CDR2 (germline): LGHDT, YNNKEL (reference sequence). CDR3 length: 16 residues. CDR3: CASSQEMTSGPNEQFF.

The chain employs TRBV7-3 and TRBJ2-7; absent DNA, TCRdb's TRBD1 call cannot be checked. Germline V gene sequence: CDR1 SGHTA, CDR2 FQGTGA. CDR3 length equals 16 residues. CDR3 region: CASSLEGASASYEQYF.

The rearrangement uses TRBV27 and TRBJ1-1; the TCRdb call, TRBD1, lacks DNA for checking. CDR3 length equals 15 residues. The germline gives CDR1 MNHEY, CDR2 SMNVEV (reference sequence). CDR3 sequence: CASSLWGLGGTEAFF.

V gene TRBV20-1 combines with J gene TRBJ2-3; the D call from TCRdb, TRBD2, cannot be confirmed without DNA. CDR3 size: 15 residues. Germline V CDR1 and CDR2: DFQATT, SNEGSKA (reference sequence). CDR3 region: CSARVASGPSDTQYF.

This chain joins TRBV12-3 or TRBV12-4 and TRBJ2-3. CDR3 size: 15 residues. The CDR3 is CASSLLDTSTDTQYF.

The chain carries TRBV2 and TRBJ1-4; TCRdb's D gene call, TRBD1, goes unchecked for lack of DNA. Per the germline V gene, CDR1 is SNHLY and CDR2 is FYNNEI. This CDR3 has 12 amino acids. CDR3 protein: CASAQAREKLFF.

The chain couples TRBV30 to TRBJ1-5; the TCRdb D gene call, TRBD1, has no DNA to confirm it. Germline V CDR1 and CDR2: GTSNPN, SVGIG (reference sequence). The CDR3 covers 15 residues. The CDR3 here is CAWSLKDRGDQPQHF.

The chain employs TRBV7-9 and TRBJ2-5; TCRdb reports TRBD2, a call that lacks DNA to check it against. From germline, CDR1 is SEHNR and CDR2 FQNEAQ (reference sequence). This CDR3 spans 15 amino acids. This CDR3 is CASSRQLAVQETQYF.